Below are 22 T cell receptor beta chains sequenced from a single sample in a study of post-analysis software for immune sequencing data. Study-wide findings and caveats: Relative to controls, patients had a few TRBV segments at higher frequency, with TRBV5-6, TRBV5-1 and TRBV20-1 among these.

Their specific antigens are unknown. Built from TCR beta cDNA, the libraries had unique molecular identifiers in them. Using its own MiXCR run on the PCR reads, TCRdb lists one record per CDR3 protein. Seen here are some 690,000 distinct CDR3 sequences, less than 35% observed once, and the top ten hold roughly 0.54%. The sample comprised blood. These receptors all come from a girl between 5 and 17 years old with multiple sclerosis.

Only a few counts were recorded for this clonotype. V usage is TRBV10-3 and J usage is TRBJ2-5, with 8 bases aligning to TRBD1. From germline, CDR1 is ENHRY and CDR2 SYGVKD. The CDR3 spans 15 residues. The ends lost 3 bases at V and 5 bases at J; junction bases unmatched: 8. CDR3 DNA: TGTGCCATCAGTGATCAGGACAGGGATTGGGAGACCCAGTACTTC. Amino acids: CAISDQDRDWETQYF.

This sequence joins TRBV6-1 and TRBJ1-2; D perhaps matches TRBD1 (6 bases). CDR3 size: 15 residues. From germline, CDR1 is MNHNS and CDR2 SASEGT. V dropped 10 bases and J dropped 3 bases, with 21 bases sitting between them. The DNA for the CDR3 is TGTGCCACCAACCCCCACAGGGCAGGCGACTATGGCTACACCTTC. Encoded protein: CATNPHRAGDYGYTF.

In the case of this clonotype: A much larger clone is a single base away; this may be a read error. Here the CDR3 omits its conserved ending phenylalanine or tryptophan, so a read error is the likely source. The V call is TRBV27, the J call TRBJ2-7; D is possibly TRBD1 (5 bases). The CDR3 loop spans 13 amino acids. Trimming shortened V by 4 bases and J by 3 bases, and 10 bases separated the two germline ends. The V gene's germline CDR1 is MNHEY and CDR2 SMNVEV (reference sequence). CDR3 region: CASSSDQGYEQYS. The CDR3 nucleotides read TGTGCCAGCAGTTCGGACCAGGGCTACGAGCAGTACTCC.

The V gene is TRBV28, the J gene TRBJ2-5; D possibly corresponds to TRBD1 (6 bases). The CDR3 contains 13 residues. CDR1 is MDHEN, CDR2 SYDVKM, per germline. Between the trimmed V and J ends, which lost 4 bases and 3 bases, there was a span of 9 bases. CDR3 sequence reads: CASSYTGKETQYF. For the CDR3, the DNA is TGTGCCAGCAGTTATACAGGGAAAGAGACCCAGTACTTC.

This chain connects TRBV4-2 to TRBJ2-7, with TRBD2 as a possible D gene (6 bases). CDR1 LGHNA and CDR2 YNFKEQ come from the germline V gene. The CDR3 contains 14 residues. Deletions cut 2 bases from V and 3 bases from J, with 11 bases between. The CDR3 region has the DNA TGTGCCAGCAGCCAAACGTCGCGGGACTACGAGCAGTACTTC. The encoded protein is CASSQTSRDYEQYF.

This clonotype has more than one count but fewer than ten. The chain uses TRBV29-1 and TRBJ2-1; D gene ambiguous. The CDR3 contains 13 residues. The germline CDR1 and CDR2 sequences are SQVTM and ANQGSEA. The V end was cut by 4 bases, the J end by 0 bases, with 7 bases between. This chain's CDR3 is CSVGHSSYNEQFF. The CDR3 bases are TGCAGCGTTGGCCACAGCTCCTACAATGAGCAGTTCTTC.

J is TRBJ2-5 and V is TRBV28; possibly TRBD2 for D (5 bases). The J call is doubtful: the DNA matches TRBJ2-7 better. Germline V gives CDR1 MDHEN, CDR2 SYDVKM. This CDR3 region has 12 residues. CDR3 coding DNA: TGTGCCAGCAGCCGGGATCAGCACGAGCAGTACTTC. Its translation is CASSRDQHEQYF.

This clonotype has just a few counts. The chain combines TRBV12-3 or TRBV12-4 with TRBJ2-3, with D hard to call. The CDR3 loop spans 13 amino acids. Trimming shortened V by 3 bases and J by 5 bases, and 9 bases separated the two germline ends. CDR3 sequence: CASSFFFGDTQYF. The DNA for the CDR3 is TGTGCCAGCAGTTTTTTCTTCGGAGATACGCAGTATTTT.

The sample holds many counts of this clonotype. V usage is TRBV4-1 and J usage is TRBJ1-1, with D unresolved. Germline V gene data show CDR1 as MGHRA and CDR2 as YSYEKL. CDR3 length: 13 amino acids. Trimming took off 1 base at V and 0 bases at J, with 3 bases between the two ends. The CDR3 sequence is CASSQGMNTEAFF. CDR3 bases: TGCGCCAGCAGCCAAGGGATGAACACTGAAGCTTTCTTT.

The V and J genes are TRBV7-9 and TRBJ2-3, with TRBD2 matching over 9 bases. The CDR3 has 20 residues. Trimming took 7 bases from V and 0 from J; bases not matched to a gene: 20. Germline CDR1 reads SEHNR; CDR2 reads FQNEAQ (reference sequence). Here the CDR3 DNA reads TGTGCCAGCAACTCCGCCGCGGGTAAGCGGGAGGAAGAGAGCACAGATACGCAGTATTTT. Translated: CASNSAAGKREEESTDTQYF.

This clonotype was counted a few times. The chain uses TRBV20-1 and TRBJ2-5; the match to TRBD2 covers 9 bases. Germline V CDR1 and CDR2: DFQATT, SNEGSKA (reference sequence). The J segment lost 1 base and the V segment lost 3 bases, leaving 6 bases of the junction unmatched. The CDR3 extends over 15 amino acids. In DNA form, the CDR3 reads TGCAGTGCTAGTGGTAGCGGGGGACTCCAAGAGACCCAGTACTTC. Its protein product is CSASGSGGLQETQYF.

The V gene is TRBV20-1, the J gene TRBJ2-5; 7 bases agree with TRBD2. With 5 bases clipped from V and 1 base from J, the junction kept 10 bases outside the gene matches. Germline lookup yields CDR1 DFQATT and CDR2 SNEGSKA (reference sequence). The CDR3 is 15 residues long. The CDR3 loop reads CSAPRRGISQETQYF. CDR3 nucleotides: TGCAGTGCTCCTAGGCGGGGGATCAGCCAAGAGACCCAGTACTTC.

This clonotype was picked up a small number of times. The chain employs TRBV5-1 and TRBJ1-2, with D possibly matching TRBD1 (6 bases). The CDR3 runs 15 residues. CDR1 and CDR2 (germline): SGHRS, YFSETQ. V was shortened by 0 bases and J by 9 bases, with 18 bases between the two germline ends. CDR3 amino acids: CASSLEAWGPRSYTF. DNA of the CDR3: TGCGCCAGCAGCTTGGAGGCTTGGGGGCCGAGGAGCTACACCTTC.

This clonotype came up a few times. J is TRBJ2-1 and V is TRBV4-1; D is ambiguous. This CDR3 has 15 residues. The V and J ends lost 0 bases and 0 bases respectively, with 6 bases between them. Per the germline V gene, CDR1 is MGHRA and CDR2 is YSYEKL. Written as DNA, the CDR3 is TGCGCCAGCAGCCAAGAATCTCCCTCCTACAATGAGCAGTTCTTC. Residues: CASSQESPSYNEQFF.

In its sample, this clonotype was seen a few times. V usage is TRBV29-1 and J usage is TRBJ1-2, with D possibly matching TRBD1 (5 bases). Germline loops: CDR1 SQVTM, CDR2 ANQGSEA. V shed 6 bases and J shed 1 base, with 18 bases lying between them. The CDR3 totals 15 residues. Here the CDR3 DNA reads TGCAGCGTAGTCCGAACAGGTCTCCTTAACTATGGCTACACCTTC. It translates to CSVVRTGLLNYGYTF.

The chain links TRBV6-6 to TRBJ1-2, with no clear D. The CDR3 consists of 15 residues. V lost 0 bases and J 4 bases, leaving 12 bases between the germline ends. CDR1 is MNHNY, CDR2 SVGAGI, per germline (reference sequence). The CDR3 DNA reads as TGTGCCAGCAGTTACTCGAGAGAGGGTTTCTATGGCTACACCTTC. This gives the protein CASSYSREGFYGYTF.

This clonotype was found a few times. The rearrangement links TRBV29-1 to TRBJ2-5, with 8 bases fitting TRBD2. This CDR3 has 13 residues. V lost 7 bases, J lost 3 bases, and 7 bases stayed unmatched. From germline, CDR1 is SQVTM and CDR2 ANQGSEA. The CDR3 sequence is CSAPGGRKETQYF. CDR3 sequence (DNA): TGCAGCGCCCCGGGAGGGCGGAAAGAGACCCAGTACTTC.

This clonotype was seen ten or more times. This rearrangement joins TRBV29-1 to TRBJ2-3; the D is unclear. Between the trimmed V and J ends, which lost 4 bases and 1 base, there was a span of 15 bases. The germline gives CDR1 SQVTM, CDR2 ANQGSEA. The CDR3 loop spans 15 amino acids. CDR3 sequence: CSVGALAVGTDTQYF. As DNA, the CDR3 is TGCAGCGTTGGAGCCCTGGCGGTCGGCACAGATACGCAGTATTTT.

This clonotype was seen a single time. The chain links TRBV7-2 to TRBJ2-7, with TRBD2 matching 9 bases. This CDR3 region has 15 residues. The V segment lost 4 bases and the J segment 5 bases; nucleotides outside the gene matches: 9. Germline V gene data show CDR1 as SGHTA and CDR2 as FQGNSA. The CDR3 reads CASSSTGGGANEQYF. The CDR3 DNA follows: TGTGCCAGCAGCTCTACGGGCGGGGGGGCCAACGAGCAGTACTTC.

This clonotype was observed a few times. This chain links TRBV6-5 with TRBJ2-7; 10 bases fit TRBD2. Per the germline V gene, CDR1 is MNHEY and CDR2 is SVGAGI. The ends lost 1 base at V and 0 bases at J; junction bases unmatched: 6. CDR3 length: 17 amino acids. The CDR3 sequence is CASSYLSSGGSSYEQYF. The CDR3 coding sequence is TGTGCCAGCAGTTACTTGTCTAGCGGGGGCAGCTCCTACGAGCAGTACTTC.

V is TRBV3-1 and J is TRBJ1-1, with no clear D. CDR1 LGHDT and CDR2 YNNKEL come from the germline V gene (reference sequence). Trimming pared 1 base from V and 9 bases from J, leaving 9 bases between. The CDR3 is 12 amino acids. In DNA, the CDR3 is TGTGCCAGCAGCCAAGGGGCCCGGCAAGCTTTCTTT. This sequence encodes CASSQGARQAFF.

CDR3 coding DNA: TGTGCCAGTGTACCGGGACTATCAAAAGAGACCCAGTACTTC. Its protein product is CASVPGLSKETQYF. The chain joins TRBV25-1 to TRBJ2-5, with 7 bases identical to TRBD2. CDR1 and CDR2 (germline): MGHDK, SYGVNS. The trim removed 9 bases at V and 3 bases at J, leaving 10 bases unmatched. This CDR3 region has 14 residues. Based on the CDR3 plus reference TRBV25-1 and TRBJ2-5, the full variable domain is EADIYQTPRYLVIGTGKKITLECSQTMGHDKMYWYQQDPGMELHLIHYSYGVNSTEKGDLSSESTVSRIRTEHFPLTLESARPSHTSQYLCASVPGLSKETQYFGPGTRLLVL.